The 5 T cell receptor beta chains reported below all come from one sample, sequenced in a study of blood T cell repertoires in COVID-19 (dated by TCRdb to between 2020 and 2021). Libraries were made using the immunoSEQ multiplex PCR assay. Imported from immuneACCESS, the table was reduced by TCRdb to in-frame sequences with V and J called. These copies leave out some clones; in studies compared against another copy, an unresolved V gene accounts for under half, and the cause of the remainder is not known. This sample gives hundreds of thousands of clones in total; 75% to 90% of them show up just once. Jointly, the top ten make up around 1.1% of the sample. Sequenced: PBMCs or T cells enriched from blood (not recorded which). The receptor source for this set is a man between 25 and 39 years old who had recovered from COVID-19.

This rearrangement joins TRBV30 to TRBJ2-7; TRBD1 might be the D (6 bases). The CDR3 spans 13 residues. Germline loops: CDR1 GTSNPN, CDR2 SVGIG (reference sequence). The V end lost 4 bases, the J end lost 3 bases, and 13 bases lay between the germline ends. CDR3: CAWNPGHSYEQYF. For the CDR3, the DNA is TGTGCCTGGAATCCGGGACACAGCTACGAGCAGTACTTC. Together with reference TRBV30 and TRBJ2-7, the CDR3 gives the full variable domain: SQTIHQWPATLVQPVGSPLSLECTVEGTSNPNLYWYRQAAGRGLQLLFYSVGIGQISSEVPQNLSASRPQDRQFILSSKKLLLSDSGFYLCAWNPGHSYEQYFGPGTRLTVT.

This sequence joins TRBV3-1 (or the pseudogene TRBV3-2) and TRBJ1-6; possible D gene TRBD1, 6 bases. Trimming pared 4 bases from V and 5 bases from J, leaving 15 bases between. CDR3 length: 16 residues. The germline CDR1 and CDR2 sequences are LGHDT and YNNKEL (reference sequence). CDR3 nucleotides: TGTGCCAGCAGCCCCGGTACAGGGTCCGATAATTCACCCCTCCACTTT. The encoded protein is CASSPGTGSDNSPLHF.

The chain's CDR3 is CASSLYSGGRNYEQYF. The CDR3 region has the DNA TGTGCCAGCAGCTTATATTCAGGCGGGAGAAATTACGAGCAGTACTTC. V and J are TRBV7-2 and TRBJ2-7; 7 nucleotides agree with TRBD2. The J segment lost 4 bases and the V segment lost 2 bases, leaving 11 bases of the junction unmatched. CDR3 length: 16 residues. The germline CDR1 and CDR2 sequences are SGHTA and FQGNSA.

This sequence joins TRBV3-1 (or the pseudogene TRBV3-2) and TRBJ2-3; TRBD2 agrees at 8 bases. Per the germline V gene, CDR1 is LGHDT and CDR2 is YNNKEL (reference sequence). The CDR3 spans 17 residues. The ends lost 3 bases at V and 1 base at J; junction bases unmatched: 9. This CDR3 is CASSHHPGLGGTDTQYF. CDR3 coding DNA: TGTGCCAGCAGCCATCACCCGGGACTAGGGGGCACAGATACGCAGTATTTT.

This chain uses TRBV5-4 with TRBJ2-1; 8 bases are a match to TRBD2. The V gene's germline CDR1 is SGHNT and CDR2 YYREEE (reference sequence). There are 14 residues in the CDR3. V trimming: 2 bases; J trimming: 5 bases; junction bases outside the gene matches: 3. The CDR3 reads CASSLLAAHNEQFF. CDR3 in DNA: TGTGCCAGCAGCTTACTAGCGGCCCACAATGAGCAGTTCTTC.